Presented here are 26 T cell receptor beta chains from one specimen sequenced in a study of tumor-infiltrating lymphocytes in localized non-small cell lung cancer. The table came from immunoSEQ multiplex PCR; TCRdb's copy has only in-frame clones and leaves some out. The sample includes approximately 14,000 clones, 68% of them seen just once. Input material: uninvolved lung tissue not adjacent to the tumor. The receptor source for this set is a human donor with non-small cell lung cancer.

The CDR3 is CASSFQGASGELFF. For the CDR3, the DNA is TGTGCCAGCAGCTTTCAGGGGGCTTCCGGGGAGCTGTTTTTT. The rearrangement links TRBV7-8 to TRBJ2-2; TRBD1 aligns across 8 bases. V lost 3 bases and J lost 6; bases outside the gene matches: 3. The CDR3 has 14 residues. The germline gives CDR1 SGHVS, CDR2 FQNEAQ.

The chain links TRBV5-6 to TRBJ2-1; 9 bases fit TRBD1. V trimming: 4 bases; J trimming: 4 bases; junction bases outside the gene matches: 3. CDR1 and CDR2 from the germline V gene are SGHDT and YYEEEE. This CDR3 is built from 14 residues. The CDR3 DNA reads TGTGCCAGCAGCCCAGGACAGGGGTACAATGAGCAGTTCTTC. This translates into CASSPGQGYNEQFF.

The rearrangement uses TRBV9 and TRBJ2-7; D unclear. The germline gives CDR1 SGDLS, CDR2 YYNGEE. Trimming took 8 bases from V and 2 from J, leaving 8 bases between them. The CDR3 contains 11 residues. The CDR3 reads CARNRPYEQYF. CDR3 in DNA: TGTGCCAGGAATCGGCCCTACGAGCAGTACTTC.

V and J are TRBV6-5 and TRBJ2-3; D unresolved. V was shortened by 7 bases and J by 2 bases, with 10 bases between the two germline ends. Germline CDR1 reads MNHEY; CDR2 reads SVGAGI. This CDR3 contains 13 residues. As DNA, the CDR3 is TGTGCCAGCACGAGAGATTCCACAGATACGCAGTATTTT. Translated, it gives CASTRDSTDTQYF.

A few counts support this clone. As DNA, the CDR3 is TGTGCCAGCAGTTACCTGGAGACTTATGGCTACACCTTC. Encoded protein: CASSYLETYGYTF. This chain links TRBV6-5 with TRBJ1-2; D is undetermined. Per the germline V gene, CDR1 is MNHEY and CDR2 is SVGAGI. Trimming cost V 2 bases and J 5 bases, with 9 bases left between them. The CDR3 is made up of 13 amino acids.

Turning to this clone: In the same sample, other DNA sequences code for this CDR3. The chain recombines TRBV29-1 with TRBJ1-2, with D unclear. V shed 2 bases and J shed 2 bases, with 3 bases lying between them. From germline, CDR1 is SQVTM and CDR2 ANQGSEA. The CDR3 contains 11 residues. CDR3 amino acids: CSVESNYGYTF. DNA for the CDR3: TGCAGCGTTGAAAGCAACTATGGCTACACCTTC.

The chain joins TRBV4-3 to TRBJ2-2; TRBD2 is a possible D gene (5 bases). V was clipped by 5 bases and J by 1 base, with 11 bases between them. The CDR3 length is 15 residues. Germline V lookup: CDR1 LGHNA, CDR2 YSLEER. CDR3 nucleotide sequence: TGCGCCAGCAGCTCTCTTGCGGGGAACACCGGGGAGCTGTTTTTT. Its translation: CASSSLAGNTGELFF.

V and J are TRBV2 and TRBJ1-6; 8 nucleotides align to TRBD1. CDR1 and CDR2 from the germline V gene are SNHLY and FYNNEI. The length of the CDR3 is 13 residues. V lost 6 bases to trimming and J lost 10 bases; unmatched junction nucleotides: 5. CDR3 sequence reads: CASSDRGRSPLHF. As DNA, the CDR3 is TGTGCCAGCAGCGACAGGGGCAGATCACCCCTCCACTTT.

This clone was found once. The gene calls are TRBV2 and TRBJ1-1; tentatively, D is TRBD1 (5 bases). Germline-derived CDR1 and CDR2 are SNHLY and FYNNEI. Trimming took off 3 bases at V and 2 bases at J, with 10 bases between the two ends. The CDR3 is made up of 14 amino acids. Written as DNA, the CDR3 is TGTGCCAGCAGTGAGTGGACACCCAACACTGAAGCTTTCTTT. Its protein product is CASSEWTPNTEAFF.

This clone occurred once. The chain recombines TRBV7-2 with TRBJ2-5, with 13 bases fitting TRBD2. The CDR3 runs 17 residues. V trimming: 3 bases; J trimming: 4 bases; junction bases outside the gene matches: 8. Germline values: CDR1 SGHTA, CDR2 FQGNSA. The CDR3 sequence is CASSFGTSGIQGETQYF. The DNA of the CDR3 is TGTGCCAGCAGCTTCGGGACTAGCGGGATTCAGGGAGAGACCCAGTACTTC.

The chain links TRBV2 to TRBJ1-1, with 8 bases matching TRBD1. Germline values: CDR1 SNHLY, CDR2 FYNNEI. CDR3 length: 14 residues. Trimming removed 5 bases from V and 4 bases from J; junction bases left unmatched: 6. For the CDR3, the DNA is TGTGCCAGCAGTAAACAGGGGGGCGGCACTGAAGCTTTCTTT. Amino acids: CASSKQGGGTEAFF.

This sequence joins TRBV7-2 and TRBJ2-1; 12 bases agree with TRBD2. The CDR3 length is 17 residues. V lost 0 bases and J lost 3; bases outside the gene matches: 3. Germline-derived CDR1 and CDR2 are SGHTA and FQGNSA. CDR3 sequence reads: CASSLAWTSGNYNEQFF. The CDR3 DNA is TGTGCCAGCAGCTTAGCGTGGACTAGCGGGAACTACAATGAGCAGTTCTTC.

This chain uses TRBV14 with TRBJ2-7; D may be TRBD2 (5 bases). The CDR3 totals 15 residues. V lost 0 bases to trimming and J lost 3 bases, with 12 bases between them. The germline gives CDR1 SGHDN, CDR2 FVKESK. The CDR3 spells CASSQDYTGNYEQYF. For the CDR3, the DNA is TGTGCCAGCAGCCAAGACTACACGGGAAACTACGAGCAGTACTTC.

The CDR3 reads CASSETPAGVKGYTF. CDR3 coding DNA: TGTGCCAGCAGCGAGACGCCAGCGGGGGTAAAAGGCTACACCTTC. The chain couples TRBV5-5 to TRBJ1-2; tentatively, D is TRBD1 (5 bases). V lost 4 bases to trimming and J lost 8 bases, with 21 bases between them. Germline-derived CDR1 and CDR2 are SGHKS and YYEKEE (reference sequence). The CDR3 has 15 residues.

The rearrangement uses TRBV7-3 and TRBJ1-5; D is perhaps TRBD1 (5 bases). The CDR3 sequence is 13 residues long. The V end lost 2 bases, the J end lost 7 bases, and 9 bases lay between the germline ends. In germline, CDR1 is SGHTA, CDR2 FQGTGA. This CDR3 reads CASSLDSWQPQHF. The CDR3 bases are TGTGCCAGCAGCTTAGACAGCTGGCAGCCCCAGCATTTT.

The chain employs TRBV11-2 and TRBJ2-2; D is uncertain. The CDR3 sequence is 12 residues long. V was cut by 4 bases and J by 4 bases, with 4 bases left in between. Looked up from germline, CDR1 is SGHAT and CDR2 is FQNNGV. DNA of the CDR3: TGTGCCAGCAGCTCCATCACCGGGGAGCTGTTTTTT. Translated: CASSSITGELFF.

The chain joins TRBV6-5 to TRBJ1-5, with a possible D match to TRBD1 (5 bases). The CDR3 covers 15 residues. Germline lookup yields CDR1 MNHEY and CDR2 SVGAGI. Trimming left V 4 bases short and J 3 bases short, with 13 bases between. DNA for the CDR3: TGTGCCAGCAGTTTTCGAGGGGCAGTCAATCAGCCCCAGCATTTT. It codes for CASSFRGAVNQPQHF.

V is TRBV10-3 and J is TRBJ2-3; 9 bases line up with TRBD1. The germline CDR1 and CDR2 sequences are ENHRY and SYGVKD. V was clipped by 4 bases and J by 3 bases; unmatched bases: 5. The CDR3 contains 15 residues. This CDR3 is CAISGQGQGTDTQYF. CDR3 DNA sequence: TGTGCCATCAGTGGGCAGGGACAGGGAACAGATACGCAGTATTTT.

The rearrangement joins TRBV29-1 to TRBJ2-7, with D unresolved. CDR1 is SQVTM, CDR2 ANQGSEA, per germline. This CDR3 has 12 residues. The CDR3 loop is CCHRDGSYEQYF. The CDR3 DNA is TGCTGCCACCGTGACGGCTCCTACGAGCAGTACTTC.

The rearrangement uses TRBV27 and TRBJ2-3; no reliable D call. The CDR3 consists of 15 residues. Germline CDR1 reads MNHEY; CDR2 reads SMNVEV (reference sequence). V lost 5 bases and J lost 2, with 14 bases in between. CDR3 coding DNA: TGTGCCAGCAGTCCCAAGACCAGAATCACAGATACGCAGTATTTT. Its protein is CASSPKTRITDTQYF.

The V and J genes are TRBV7-9 and TRBJ2-1; 7 positions match TRBD2. J gave up 4 bases and V 3 bases, and 6 bases lay outside the gene matches. There are 15 residues in the CDR3. Germline lookup yields CDR1 SEHNR and CDR2 FQNEAQ (reference sequence). In nucleotides, the CDR3 is TGTGCCAGCAGCTTTCGTCTAGCGGTTTACAATGAGCAGTTCTTC. It codes for CASSFRLAVYNEQFF.

This clone was found once. Other DNA variants within this sample encode the same CDR3. The chain recombines TRBV10-3 with TRBJ2-1, with TRBD1 matching 9 bases. This CDR3 is 14 amino acids long. V shed 4 bases, J shed 5 bases, and the junction held 3 bases outside the gene matches. Germline lookup yields CDR1 ENHRY and CDR2 SYGVKD. The CDR3 is CAISGQGGHNEQFF. In DNA form, the CDR3 reads TGTGCCATCAGTGGACAGGGGGGCCACAATGAGCAGTTCTTC.

The table lists this clone with a few counts. The V call is TRBV6-6, the J call TRBJ2-5; the match to TRBD2 covers 13 bases. Per germline, CDR1 MNHNY and CDR2 SVGAGI (reference sequence). CDR3 length: 15 residues. V dropped 5 bases and J dropped 5; count of bases not matched to a gene: 5. In DNA, the CDR3 is TGTGCCAGCAGTCAACTAGCGGGGGGGCCGGAGACCCAGTACTTC. Translating gives CASSQLAGGPETQYF.

The chain links TRBV15 to TRBJ1-1, with 7 bases fitting TRBD1. The CDR3 covers 14 residues. The V segment lost 8 bases and the J segment 1 base; nucleotides outside the gene matches: 7. Germline CDR1 reads LNHNV; CDR2 reads YYDKDF (reference sequence). CDR3 in amino acids: CATGSRGANTEAFF. The CDR3 DNA reads TGTGCCACCGGCTCCAGGGGGGCGAACACTGAAGCTTTCTTT. Full variable domain (missing parts from reference TRBV15 and TRBJ1-1): DAMVIQNPRYQVTQFGKPVTLSCSQTLNHNVMYWYQQKSSQAPKLLFHYYDKDFNNEADTPDNFQSRRPNTSFCFLDIRSPGLGDTAMYLCATGSRGANTEAFFGQGTRLTVV.

V usage is TRBV18 and J usage is TRBJ2-2; D might be TRBD2 (6 bases). Germline loops: CDR1 KGHSH, CDR2 LQKENI. Trimming left V 2 bases short and J 1 base short, with 11 bases between. The length of the CDR3 is 16 residues. The CDR3 loop is CASSPWTGGNTGELFF. In DNA form, the CDR3 reads TGTGCCAGCTCACCATGGACCGGGGGGAACACCGGGGAGCTGTTTTTT.

V gene TRBV29-1 combines with J gene TRBJ2-6; D gene ambiguous. V lost 8 bases and J lost 2, with 16 bases in between. The CDR3 totals 15 residues. Per germline, CDR1 SQVTM and CDR2 ANQGSEA. The CDR3 region is CSIMESPTGANVLTF. For the CDR3, the DNA is TGCAGCATTATGGAGTCCCCCACTGGGGCCAACGTCCTGACTTTC.